The 18 T cell receptor beta chains in this list originate from one sample, sequenced in a study of yellow fever vaccine responses in identical twins. Each CDR3 protein gets one entry after TCRdb re-called the RT-PCR reads with MiXCR. Of about 10,000 distinct CDR3 sequences listed, 75% to 90% are singletons. Sample: T cells from blood (PBMCs), unsorted or a sorted subset (not recorded which), taken before or after yellow fever vaccination (not recorded which). These TCRs come from a woman aged 18-29 years who received the yellow fever vaccine.

This chain joins TRBV19 and TRBJ1-5; no definite D call. The CDR3 is 12 amino acids. The V end was cut by 10 bases, the J end by 4 bases, with 11 bases between. Per germline, CDR1 LNHDA and CDR2 SQIVND (reference sequence). Written as DNA, the CDR3 is TGTGCCATTTCGACTGGGAATCAGCCCCAGCATTTT. Translated: CAISTGNQPQHF.

The CDR3 DNA reads TGTGCCAGCTCACCACGTCAGGGGGATTCTGAAGCTTTCTTT. The encoded protein is CASSPRQGDSEAFF. The chain carries TRBV18 and TRBJ1-1; 7 nucleotides line up with TRBD1. CDR1 is KGHSH and CDR2 is LQKENI in the germline V gene. This CDR3 is built from 14 residues. J gave up 6 bases and V 1 base, and 5 bases lay outside the gene matches.

The rearrangement joins TRBV6-1 to TRBJ1-3; TRBD1 is a possible D gene (5 bases). The CDR3 totals 13 residues. Trimming pared 6 bases from V and 2 bases from J, leaving 8 bases between. CDR1 and CDR2 (germline): MNHNS, SASEGT. CDR3 loop: CASSPGTGNTIYF. CDR3 DNA sequence: TGTGCCAGCAGCCCAGGGACTGGAAACACCATATATTTT.

The rearrangement joins TRBV11-1 to TRBJ2-5; no clear D gene. Trimming left V 4 bases short and J 5 bases short, with 14 bases between. CDR3 size: 14 residues. Germline V gene data show CDR1 as SGHAT and CDR2 as FQDESV (reference sequence). CDR3 sequence (DNA): TGTGCCAGCAGCTCGCTACAGTTATTGGAGACCCAGTACTTC. Translation gives CASSSLQLLETQYF.

The J gene is TRBJ1-1, the V gene TRBV5-6; unclear D gene. V was shortened by 0 bases and J by 6 bases, with 9 bases between the two germline ends. The CDR3 is 13 residues long. Germline V gene lookup returns CDR1 SGHDT and CDR2 YYEEEE. DNA for the CDR3: TGTGCCAGCAGCTTGGGGGGTGGGGCTGAAGCTTTCTTT. Its translation: CASSLGGGAEAFF.

The gene calls are TRBV28 and TRBJ1-1; 7 bases are a match to TRBD1. The junction had 8 bases not matched to a gene; V was cut back by 4 bases and J by 3 bases. Germline loops: CDR1 MDHEN, CDR2 SYDVKM. CDR3 length: 15 amino acids. The CDR3 DNA is TGTGCCAGCAGTTCCCGGACAGGAACAGACACTGAAGCTTTCTTT. Its protein product is CASSSRTGTDTEAFF.

The rearrangement links TRBV12-3 or TRBV12-4 to TRBJ1-1; D possibly corresponds to TRBD1 (5 bases). This CDR3 has 16 residues. Trimming left V 3 bases short and J 6 bases short, with 20 bases between. The CDR3 here is CASSFFAISQGAEAFF. CDR3 in DNA: TGTGCCAGCAGTTTTTTCGCGATTTCGCAGGGCGCTGAAGCTTTCTTT.

The chain uses TRBV10-1 and TRBJ1-1; no definite D call. Germline assignment: CDR1 WNHNN and CDR2 SYGVQD (reference sequence). The CDR3 is made up of 13 amino acids. Trimming removed 2 bases at V and 1 base at J, with 5 bases between. CDR3 DNA sequence: TGCGCCAGCAGTGAGACCCCGAACACTGAAGCTTTCTTT. This codes for CASSETPNTEAFF.

This clonotype was observed a handful of times. V is TRBV11-1 and J is TRBJ2-1, with 11 bases lining up with TRBD2. CDR1 is SGHAT, CDR2 FQDESV, per germline (reference sequence). CDR3 length: 15 residues. Trimming took 5 bases from V and 4 from J; bases not matched to a gene: 4. Here the CDR3 DNA reads TGTGCCAGCAGCCTTACTAGCGGGAGTTACAATGAGCAGTTCTTC. Its protein is CASSLTSGSYNEQFF.

This rearrangement joins TRBV10-3 to TRBJ2-1, with TRBD2 matching 7 bases. CDR3 length equals 16 residues. J lost 0 bases, V lost 6 bases, and 8 bases had no gene match. The germline CDR1 and CDR2 sequences are ENHRY and SYGVKD. The CDR3 reads CAISQLGGSSYNEQFF. For the CDR3, the DNA is TGTGCCATCAGCCAACTAGGCGGGAGCTCCTACAATGAGCAGTTCTTC.

The chain carries TRBV2 and TRBJ2-1, with D perhaps given as TRBD1 or TRBD2 (5 bases each). Germline V lookup: CDR1 SNHLY, CDR2 FYNNEI. Trimming shortened V by 5 bases and J by 5 bases, and 10 bases separated the two germline ends. The CDR3 consists of 13 residues. In nucleotides, the CDR3 is TGTGCCAGCAGTAGGGACCTGAACAATGAGCAGTTCTTC. Translation: CASSRDLNNEQFF.

The J gene is TRBJ2-3, the V gene TRBV10-3, with TRBD2 matching 13 bases. Per germline, CDR1 ENHRY and CDR2 SYGVKD. This CDR3 comprises 16 residues. The V gene end was trimmed by 5 bases and the J gene end by 4 bases; junction bases not matched to a gene: 6. The CDR3 loop is CAISRTSGRIADTQYF. Here the CDR3 DNA reads TGTGCCATCAGTCGGACTAGCGGGAGAATTGCAGATACGCAGTATTTT.

This chain joins TRBV18 and TRBJ1-5; possible D gene TRBD1, 5 bases. V was pared by 3 bases and J by 2 bases, with 11 bases between. The germline V gene has CDR1 KGHSH and CDR2 LQKENI. CDR3 length: 15 residues. The chain's CDR3 is CASSPRQYGNQPQHF. In nucleotides, the CDR3 is TGTGCCAGCTCACCTCGACAGTACGGCAATCAGCCCCAGCATTTT.

This chain uses TRBV11-3 with TRBJ2-5; 13 nucleotides match TRBD2. V shed 6 bases, J shed 5 bases, and the junction held 6 bases outside the gene matches. CDR1 and CDR2 (germline): SGHNT, YENEEA. This CDR3 is built from 15 residues. CDR3 protein: CASSWRLAGGETQYF. The CDR3 DNA follows: TGTGCCAGCAGTTGGAGACTAGCGGGGGGTGAGACCCAGTACTTC.

The chain couples TRBV7-9 to TRBJ2-6; D not resolved. This CDR3 is built from 11 residues. The germline V and J ends were trimmed by 10 bases and 3 bases, with 4 bases remaining between them. Germline V gene data show CDR1 as SEHNR and CDR2 as FQNEAQ (reference sequence). CDR3 DNA sequence: TGTGCCACCGGTGGGGCCAACGTCCTGACTTTC. Protein: CATGGANVLTF.

This clonotype has a single count. The chain uses TRBV19 and TRBJ2-3; TRBD1 might be the D (6 bases). The CDR3 loop spans 14 amino acids. Germline V gene sequence: CDR1 LNHDA, CDR2 SQIVND (reference sequence). V was clipped by 5 bases and J by 1 base, with 10 bases between them. CDR3 DNA sequence: TGTGCCAGTAGTTATGGGGGCGGCACAGATACGCAGTATTTT. It encodes CASSYGGGTDTQYF.

The sample holds one count of this clonotype. The chain recombines TRBV11-3 with TRBJ2-7; tentative D call: TRBD2 (6 bases). The ends were cut back, 3 bases at V and 3 bases at J, with 9 bases in the middle. Germline values: CDR1 SGHNT, CDR2 YENEEA. The CDR3 runs 13 residues. The CDR3 region is CASSFDGGYEQYV. The CDR3 DNA reads TGTGCCAGCAGCTTTGACGGGGGCTACGAGCAGTACGTC.

In DNA, the CDR3 is TGTGCCAGCAGCCAAGCCCCACTACTCGACAATGAGCAGTTCTTC. Its protein is CASSQAPLLDNEQFF. The V and J genes are TRBV3-1 and TRBJ2-1, with D uncertain. Per germline, CDR1 LGHDT and CDR2 YNNKEL (reference sequence). This CDR3 has 15 amino acids. Trimming shortened V by 1 base and J by 5 bases, and 12 bases separated the two germline ends.